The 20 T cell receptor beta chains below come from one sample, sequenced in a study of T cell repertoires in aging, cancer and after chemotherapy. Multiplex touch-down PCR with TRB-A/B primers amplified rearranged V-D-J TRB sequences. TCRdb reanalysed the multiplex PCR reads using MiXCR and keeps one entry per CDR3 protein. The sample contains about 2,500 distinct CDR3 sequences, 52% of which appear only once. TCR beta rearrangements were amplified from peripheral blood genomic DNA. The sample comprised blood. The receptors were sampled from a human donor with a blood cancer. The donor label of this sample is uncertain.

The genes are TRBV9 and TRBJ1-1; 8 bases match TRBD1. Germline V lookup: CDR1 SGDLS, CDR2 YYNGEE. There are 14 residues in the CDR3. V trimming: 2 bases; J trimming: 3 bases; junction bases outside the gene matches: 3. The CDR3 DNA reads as TGTGCCAGCAGCGTTAAACAGGGGGACACTGAAGCTTTCTTT. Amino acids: CASSVKQGDTEAFF.

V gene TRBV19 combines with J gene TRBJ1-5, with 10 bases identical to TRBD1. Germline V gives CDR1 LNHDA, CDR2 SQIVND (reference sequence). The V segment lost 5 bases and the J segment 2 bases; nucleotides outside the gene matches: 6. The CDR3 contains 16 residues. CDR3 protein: CASSVTGTGGNQPQHF. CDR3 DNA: TGTGCCAGTAGTGTGACCGGGACAGGGGGCAATCAGCCCCAGCATTTT. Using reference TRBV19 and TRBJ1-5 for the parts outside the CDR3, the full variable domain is DGGITQSPKYLFRKEGQNVTLSCEQNLNHDAMYWYRQDPGQGLRLIYYSQIVNDFQKGDIAEGYSVSREKKESFPLTVTSAQKNPTAFYLCASSVTGTGGNQPQHFGDGTRLSIL.

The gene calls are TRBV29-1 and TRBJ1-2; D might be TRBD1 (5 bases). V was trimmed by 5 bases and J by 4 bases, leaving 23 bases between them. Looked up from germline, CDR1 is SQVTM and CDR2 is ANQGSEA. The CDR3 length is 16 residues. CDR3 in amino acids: CSVRPETATNAYGYTF. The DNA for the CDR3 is TGCAGCGTTCGTCCCGAGACAGCTACGAACGCCTATGGCTACACCTTC.

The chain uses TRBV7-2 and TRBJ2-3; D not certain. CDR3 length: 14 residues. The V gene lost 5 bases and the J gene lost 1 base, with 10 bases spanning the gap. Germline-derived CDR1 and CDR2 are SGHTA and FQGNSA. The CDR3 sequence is CASSQTLRTDTQYF. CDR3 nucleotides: TGTGCCAGCAGCCAGACTCTCCGCACAGATACGCAGTATTTT.

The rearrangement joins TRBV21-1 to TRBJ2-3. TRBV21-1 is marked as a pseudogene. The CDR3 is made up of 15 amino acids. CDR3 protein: CASSNLFGTTDTQYF. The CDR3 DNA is TGTGCCAGCAGCAATCTATTCGGAACCACAGATACGCAGTATTTT.

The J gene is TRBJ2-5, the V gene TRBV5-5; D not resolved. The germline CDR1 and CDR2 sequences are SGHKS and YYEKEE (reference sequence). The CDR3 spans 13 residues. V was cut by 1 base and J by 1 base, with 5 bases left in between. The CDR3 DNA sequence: TGTGCCAGCAGCTTGCTGAGCCAAGAGACCCAGTACTTC. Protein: CASSLLSQETQYF.

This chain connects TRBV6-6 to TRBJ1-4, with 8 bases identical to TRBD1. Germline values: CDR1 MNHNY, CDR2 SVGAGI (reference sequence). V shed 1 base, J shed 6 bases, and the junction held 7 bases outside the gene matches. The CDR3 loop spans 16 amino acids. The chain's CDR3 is CASSYFQGAYYEKLFF. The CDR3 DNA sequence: TGTGCCAGCAGTTACTTCCAGGGGGCCTATTATGAAAAACTGTTTTTT.

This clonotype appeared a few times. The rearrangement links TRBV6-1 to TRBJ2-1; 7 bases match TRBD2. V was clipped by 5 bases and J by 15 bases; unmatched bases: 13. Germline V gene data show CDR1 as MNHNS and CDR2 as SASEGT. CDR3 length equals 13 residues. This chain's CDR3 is CASSNYPGGPSFF. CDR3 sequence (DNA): TGTGCCAGCAGTAACTATCCGGGGGGACCATCGTTCTTC.

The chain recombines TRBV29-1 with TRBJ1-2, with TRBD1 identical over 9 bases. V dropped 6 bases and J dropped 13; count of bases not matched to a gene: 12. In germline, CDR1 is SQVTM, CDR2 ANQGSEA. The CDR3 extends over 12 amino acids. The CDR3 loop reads CSVGDRDPGSTF. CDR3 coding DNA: TGCAGCGTAGGGGACAGGGATCCAGGGTCCACCTTC.

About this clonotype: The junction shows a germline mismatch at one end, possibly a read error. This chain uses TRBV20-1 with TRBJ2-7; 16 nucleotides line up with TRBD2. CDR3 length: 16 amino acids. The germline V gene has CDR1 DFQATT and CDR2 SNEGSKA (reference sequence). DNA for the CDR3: TGCAGTGCCAGAGGGACTAGCGGGAGGGGTAAGAACGAGCAGTACTTC. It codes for CSARGTSGRGKNEQYF.

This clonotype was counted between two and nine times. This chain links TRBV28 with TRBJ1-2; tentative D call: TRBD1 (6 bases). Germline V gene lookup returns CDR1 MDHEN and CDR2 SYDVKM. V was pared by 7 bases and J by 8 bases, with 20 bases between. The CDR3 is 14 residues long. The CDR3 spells CASTLAGAGGGYTF. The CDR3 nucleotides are TGTGCCAGCACCCTCGCGGGGGCCGGGGGGGGCTACACCTTC.

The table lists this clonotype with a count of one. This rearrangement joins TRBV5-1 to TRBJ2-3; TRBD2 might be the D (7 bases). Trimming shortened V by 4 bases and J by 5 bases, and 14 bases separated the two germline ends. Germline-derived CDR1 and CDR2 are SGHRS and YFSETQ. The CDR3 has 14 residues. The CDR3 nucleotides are TGCGCCAGCAGCGGGGGGGGGCGAGGAGATACGCAGTATTTT. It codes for CASSGGGRGDTQYF.

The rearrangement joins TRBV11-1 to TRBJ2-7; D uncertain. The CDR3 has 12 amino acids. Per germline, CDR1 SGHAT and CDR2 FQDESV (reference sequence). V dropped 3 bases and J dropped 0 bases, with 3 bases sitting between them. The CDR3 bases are TGTGCCAGCAGCTTGAGCTCCTACGAGCAGTACTTC. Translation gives CASSLSSYEQYF.

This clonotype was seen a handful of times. The CDR3 loop reads CASSLVGGNQPQHF. CDR3 DNA: TGTGCCAGCAGTTTGGTAGGGGGCAATCAGCCCCAGCATTTT. This chain links TRBV12-3 or TRBV12-4 with TRBJ1-5; D perhaps matches TRBD1 (5 bases). V dropped 3 bases and J dropped 2 bases, with 8 bases sitting between them. The CDR3 has 14 amino acids.

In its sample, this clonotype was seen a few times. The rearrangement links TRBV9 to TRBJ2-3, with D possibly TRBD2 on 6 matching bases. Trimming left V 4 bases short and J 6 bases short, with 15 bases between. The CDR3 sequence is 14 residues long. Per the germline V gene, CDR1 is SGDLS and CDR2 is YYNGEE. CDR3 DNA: TGTGCCAGCAGCCCGACTAGTCGGGTGGATACGCAGTATTTT. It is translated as CASSPTSRVDTQYF.

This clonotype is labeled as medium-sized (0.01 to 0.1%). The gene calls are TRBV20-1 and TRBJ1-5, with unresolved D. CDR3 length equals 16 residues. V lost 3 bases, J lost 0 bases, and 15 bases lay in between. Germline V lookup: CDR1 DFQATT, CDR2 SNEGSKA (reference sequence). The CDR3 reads CSASGTEVVSNQPQHF. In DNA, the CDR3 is TGCAGTGCTAGCGGAACAGAGGTAGTTAGCAATCAGCCCCAGCATTTT.

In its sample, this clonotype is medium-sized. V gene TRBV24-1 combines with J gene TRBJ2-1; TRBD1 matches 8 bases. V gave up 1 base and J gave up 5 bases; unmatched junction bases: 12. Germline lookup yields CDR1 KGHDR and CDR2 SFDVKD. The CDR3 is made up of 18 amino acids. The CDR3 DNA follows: TGTGCCACCAGTGATTTCGTACCGGGACAGGCCGCGCACAATGAGCAGTTCTTC. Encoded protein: CATSDFVPGQAAHNEQFF.

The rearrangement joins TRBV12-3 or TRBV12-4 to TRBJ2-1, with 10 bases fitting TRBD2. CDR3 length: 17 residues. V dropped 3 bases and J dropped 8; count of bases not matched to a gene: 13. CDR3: CASSLWVERGGKDEQFF. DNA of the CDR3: TGTGCCAGCAGTTTGTGGGTCGAGCGGGGGGGCAAAGATGAGCAGTTCTTC.

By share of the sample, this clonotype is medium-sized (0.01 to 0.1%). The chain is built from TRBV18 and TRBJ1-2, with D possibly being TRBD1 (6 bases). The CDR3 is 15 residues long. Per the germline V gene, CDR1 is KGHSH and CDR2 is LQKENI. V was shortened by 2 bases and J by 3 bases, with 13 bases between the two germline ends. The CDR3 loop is CASSPNGQTHYGYTF. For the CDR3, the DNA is TGTGCCAGCTCACCAAACGGACAGACCCACTATGGCTACACCTTC.

The CDR3 loop reads CASSTGGPYEQYF. The CDR3 DNA is TGTGCCAGCAGTACAGGGGGTCCCTACGAGCAGTACTTC. The V gene is TRBV12-3 or TRBV12-4, the J gene TRBJ2-7; 8 bases agree with TRBD1. The CDR3 covers 13 residues. V was clipped by 5 bases and J by 2 bases; unmatched bases: 2.